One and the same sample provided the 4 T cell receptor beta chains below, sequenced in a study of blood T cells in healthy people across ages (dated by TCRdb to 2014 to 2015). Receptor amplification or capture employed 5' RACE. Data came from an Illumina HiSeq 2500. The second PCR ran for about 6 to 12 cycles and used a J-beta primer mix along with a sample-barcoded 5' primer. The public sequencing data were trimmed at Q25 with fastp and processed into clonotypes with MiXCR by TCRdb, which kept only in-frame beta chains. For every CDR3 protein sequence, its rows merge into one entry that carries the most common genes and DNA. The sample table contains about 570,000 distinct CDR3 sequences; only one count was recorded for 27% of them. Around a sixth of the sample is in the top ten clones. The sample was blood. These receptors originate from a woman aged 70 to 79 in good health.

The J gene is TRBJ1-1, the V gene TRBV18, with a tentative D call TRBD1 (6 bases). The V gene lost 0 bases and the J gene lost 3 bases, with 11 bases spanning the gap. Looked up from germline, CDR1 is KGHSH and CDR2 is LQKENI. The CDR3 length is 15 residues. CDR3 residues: CASSPPYREDTEAFF. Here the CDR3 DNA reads TGTGCCAGCTCACCACCGTACAGGGAGGACACTGAAGCTTTCTTT.

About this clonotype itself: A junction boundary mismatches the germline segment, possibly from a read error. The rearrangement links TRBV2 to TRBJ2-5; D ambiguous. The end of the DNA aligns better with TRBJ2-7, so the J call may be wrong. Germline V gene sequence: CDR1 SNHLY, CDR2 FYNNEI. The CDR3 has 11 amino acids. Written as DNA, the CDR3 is TGTGCCGGCAGTGAAGCGTACGAGCAGTACTTC. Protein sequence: CAGSEAYEQYF.

The CDR3 coding sequence is TGCAGTGCTAGGAGATCGACAGGGTGGACTGAAGCTTTCTTT. Amino acids: CSARRSTGWTEAFF. The chain combines TRBV20-1 with TRBJ1-1; TRBD1 matches at 7 bases. The germline gives CDR1 DFQATT, CDR2 SNEGSKA (reference sequence). This CDR3 has 14 amino acids. The trim removed 3 bases at V and 5 bases at J, leaving 9 bases unmatched.

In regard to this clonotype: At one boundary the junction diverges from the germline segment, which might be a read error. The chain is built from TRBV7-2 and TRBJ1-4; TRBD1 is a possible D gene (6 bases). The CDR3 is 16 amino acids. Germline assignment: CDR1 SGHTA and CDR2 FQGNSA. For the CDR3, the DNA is TGCGCCAGCAGCTTAGCCGTACAGGGTACGAATGAAAAACTGTTTTTT. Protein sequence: CASSLAVQGTNEKLFF. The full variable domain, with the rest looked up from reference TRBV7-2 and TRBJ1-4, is GAGVSQSPSNKVTEKGKDVELRCDPISGHTALYWYRQSLGQGLEFLIYFQGNSAPDKSGLPSDRFSAERTGGSVSTLTIQRTQQEDSAVYLCASSLAVQGTNEKLFFGSGTQLSVL.